This T cell receptor beta chain was profiled in a study of cytomegalovirus exposure and HLA in healthy donors (dated by TCRdb to the late 2010s). Some background on the complete study: An earlier analysis of several hundred of the donors reported under 300 Gb of sequence data and 90 million to 120 million unique TCR beta sequences obtained from around 190 million T cells. A later analysis re-examined previously published TCR beta repertoires from 600 to 700 donors and added high-resolution HLA genotyping to investigate patterns of TCR occurrence. The study aimed to test whether cataloging public T cell receptors could reveal signatures of past pathogen exposure. The number of donors typed differed by locus, with about 629-640 for A, B, C, DRB1 and DQB1, around 560 for DQA1, 600 to 610 for DPA1, and approximately 470 for DPB1. The genetic ancestry cluster associated with self-reported Caucasian donors included about 84% of the roughly 360 genotyped donors. To predict cytomegalovirus infection status, the study combined high-throughput TCR immunosequencing, statistical association of individual TCRs with disease status, and machine learning. Along with the approximately 600-subject first cohort, a separate validation cohort of over a hundred different subjects was used. Donor age, sex, ethnicity and CMV serostatus were compiled alongside the repertoire data. Rather than using new phenotypic data, the later analysis identified candidate immune exposures from TCR beta sequences and from how often those sequences occurred across donors. An earlier analysis of fewer than 700 of the donors applied high-throughput TCR beta sequencing to assess whether each TCR beta V gene segment acted as functional or pseudogenic. HLA typing included class I and class II loci at four-digit resolution. Across some 400 genotyped donors of the cohort, an average of about 240,000 unique TCR beta nucleotide sequences per donor were sequenced, and 15% to 20% of those sequences were non-productive. An early release covering some 640 HLA-typed donors comprised 250 to 350 gigabases of sequencing data and around 85 million unique TCR sequences. Four to six DR-DQ haplotypes were handled as single units for association and clustering, since linkage in the cohort was strong. In a later genetic analysis, genome-wide SNP genotypes for about three fifths of the roughly 670 donors were used, and that subset was treated as a discovery cohort. Every repertoire in the discovery cohort had been generated on one and the same sequencing platform. The study profiled the T cell repertoires of about 640 subjects by immunosequencing and related them to cytomegalovirus serostatus.

Overall study outcomes, separate from this receptor: When HLA alleles, especially DR and DQ, strongly co-occurred, attributing TCR associations to individual alleles was difficult. The presence/absence analyses assumed that sequencing depth was roughly uniform across donors, and that assumption may not be true. The classifier was reported to diagnose cytomegalovirus status with high specificity and sensitivity in both the original cohort and the validation cohort. Because HLA typing was unavailable for some donors at each locus, only the typed subset was used in association tests. Compared with equally common non-associated chains, HLA-associated TCR beta chains in a later analysis were more clonally expanded and had lower generation probabilities. It was suggested by the authors that the approach could potentially be generalized to other disease states and immunological phenotypes. Linkage disequilibrium might explain the correlated functional status among segregating V segments, but an unknown experimental factor could not be excluded. Across donors, most TCR sequences were observed very rarely, whereas some public TCRs were present in many individuals. The sequencing pipeline was judged likely to have produced a cluster of highly shared sequence variants as a technical artifact. The study gave a list of roughly 150 TCR beta chains associated with cytomegalovirus. A few of the identified cytomegalovirus-associated TCR beta chains were confirmed in vitro to be specific for cytomegalovirus antigens. A later analysis reported that several top co-occurrence clusters appeared linked to parvovirus B19, influenza, CMV and Epstein-Barr virus. In a later analysis, around 15,000 TCR beta sequences were associated with specific HLA alleles at a false discovery rate of 0.05. According to a later genetic analysis, donors in an Asian-associated ancestry cluster had fewer N-insertions in productive TCRs than the roughly 700-donor mean. Only TCR beta chains were sequenced in this cohort, and the absence of alpha or paired-chain data limited detectable features. In a later analysis, the rate of TCR association differed among HLA loci, with DRB1 alleles having the most associated TCRs and HLA-C alleles having the fewest. An association between a missense DCLRE1C variant and V-gene and J-gene trimming of TCR beta chains was found in a later genetic analysis and replicated in an independent cohort. A further reported finding was that TCR beta sequences accurately predicted the HLA-A and HLA-B alleles for most subjects in the first cohort. In an earlier analysis of more than 500 of the donors, most TCR beta V segments appeared in productive rearrangements about 87% or about 30% of the time, broadly matching IMGT annotations. Because the 87-base-pair reads could not distinguish some IMGT-functional V segments, including TRBV6-2 and TRBV6-3, those segments were excluded. The earlier analysis of approximately 560 of the donors excluded about 16 rarely observed V segments, including chromosome 9 orphons, because counts were too low. Immune exposure information for the cohort was limited to CMV serostatus. According to a later analysis, most CMV-associated TCR beta chains appeared to be HLA-restricted, and the HLA associations seemed to be driven largely by CMV exposure.

The table lists this clone with a few counts. There is no known antigen for this receptor. Base qualities are missing; no much larger clone stands one base away. Including the terminal cysteine and phenylalanine, the CDR3 comprises 16 residues. The read is trimmed to its CDR3 DNA, 48 bases read in frame from base 1. V is reduced by 3 bases and J by 0 bases, leaving a spacing of 14 bases between them. CDR1 is given as SGHDT and CDR2 as YYEEEE, both from the germline V gene. Preparation of the library involved the immunoSEQ multiplex PCR assay. For the multiplex PCR, a mixture combining 60 forward primers for TCR Vbeta segments and 13 reverse primers for TCR Jbeta segments was used. The CDR3 region of rearranged TCR beta genes was amplified from genomic DNA by a multiplex PCR assay. The amplified TCR beta libraries were sequenced on the Illumina HiSeq System as 87-base-pair reads. Turning to the authors' computational methods: A later analysis counted about 76 million unique TCR beta chains across the 500 to 850 repertoires, and some 11 million of these chains were shared by at least two donors. A nearest-neighbor algorithm error-corrected the raw reads and collapsed the reads into unique sequences, merging closely related sequences to remove PCR and sequencing errors. To assign V, D and J gene segments, CDR3 sequences were aligned to IMGT reference sequences. For a sequence to be retained, a match of at least six nucleotides was required to both a V gene segment and a J gene segment. Rearrangements were classified as productive when the CDR3 lacked stop codons and remained in frame with V and J, and all other rearrangements were classified as non-productive. CDR3 was defined by IMGT convention, running from the second conserved V-encoded cysteine to the conserved J-encoded phenylalanine. Sequences without an unambiguous match to a single V gene segment were excluded from the earlier analysis of 450 to 650 of the donors. An earlier analysis of a few hundred of the donors called V segments functional above 56.7% productive rearrangements and segregating when the between-donor standard deviation exceeded 5%. To diagnose cytomegalovirus status from the catalog of TCR beta chain sequences, a statistical classification framework was built. A later analysis assigned V and J genes by comparing TCR nucleotide sequences with IMGT/GENE-DB human TR gene sequences. The TCRdist pipeline was used in a later analysis to assign CDR3 sequences and most-parsimonious VDJ recombination scenarios. In a later analysis, each TCR beta chain was defined by its CDR3 amino acid sequence together with its V-gene family, and reads lacking a unique V-gene family were excluded. To address suspected cross-contamination and a sequencing artifact, a later analysis removed roughly 640 highly shared, low-generation-probability nucleotide sequences. In a later analysis, a clonal expansion index for each public chain was calculated from normalized within-repertoire ranks of inferred template counts. In a later analysis, generation probabilities were computed with a VDJ recombination model fitted to out-of-frame rearrangements, and the resulting probabilities were checked against IGoR. In a later analysis, hypergeometric tests were used to score TCR-TCR, TCR-HLA and TCR-CMV co-occurrence, with a repertoire-size bias correction applied to TCR pairs. False discovery rates were estimated in a later analysis by permuting HLA or CMV assignments 20 times. In a later analysis, co-occurring TCRs were grouped using DBSCAN, and TCRdist sequence similarity was added for clustering within HLA-allele-positive subsets. For co-occurrence clustering, repertoires with fewer than 30,000 or more than 120,000 public chains were excluded, along with a handful of repertoires with anomalous nucleotide sharing. Entries here come from immuneACCESS through TCRdb and include only in-frame sequences with V and J called. Some clones fail to appear in such tables; in the studies checked, an unresolved V gene covers under half of the shortfall, and the cause of the remainder is unknown. D and trimming come from the DNA, and the V and J calls and clone size come from that table. This sample lists under 200,000 clones; about three quarters were detected once. In total, the top ten clones hold roughly 2.6% of the sample.

The cohort was made up of about 670 healthy bone marrow donors. At the time of sampling, all cohort members were nominally healthy, though unrecorded immune exposures were likely present. The donor tested CMV seropositive and was one of the 289 seropositive cohort members. Each donor provided a peripheral blood sample, and peripheral blood mononuclear cells were used for TCR beta sequencing. Genomic DNA was extracted from the blood cell samples with the Qiagen DNeasy Blood Extraction Kit. The receptor comes from a woman aged 40-49 years in good health and CMV-seropositive. The sequenced sample was PBMCs. The chain uses TRBV5-6 and TRBJ2-3; the best D guess is TRBD2, with 6 bases matching. The DNA sequence reads TGTGCCAGCAGCTCCGTGTACAGCGGGAGCACAGATACGCAGTATTTT. The resulting protein is CASSSVYSGSTDTQYF.